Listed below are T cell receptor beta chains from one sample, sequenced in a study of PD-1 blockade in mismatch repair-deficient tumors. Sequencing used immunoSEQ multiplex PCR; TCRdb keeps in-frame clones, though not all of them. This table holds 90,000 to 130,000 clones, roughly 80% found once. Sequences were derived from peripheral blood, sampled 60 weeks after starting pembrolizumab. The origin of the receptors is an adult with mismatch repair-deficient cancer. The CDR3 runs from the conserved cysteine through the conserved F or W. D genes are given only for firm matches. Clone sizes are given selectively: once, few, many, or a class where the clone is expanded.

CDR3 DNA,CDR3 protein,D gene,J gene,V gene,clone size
TGTGCCAGCAGCCATGATAAGGTGAGTGATGAGCAGTTCTTC,CASSHDKVSDEQFF,-,TRBJ2-1,TRBV14,once
TGTGCCAGCAGAGTAGCGGGAGGGGATACGCAGTATTTT,CASRVAGGDTQYF,TRBD2,TRBJ2-3,TRBV11-1,-
TGTGCTAGCAGCTTAGAGTCAGGGGGTGGCAATGAGCAGTTCTTC,CASSLESGGGNEQFF,TRBD1,TRBJ2-1,TRBV7-7,-
TGTGCCAGCAGTGTCGGCTACGGGACTGAAGCTTTCTTT,CASSVGYGTEAFF,-,TRBJ1-1,TRBV2,-
TGTGCCAGCAGCGGAATCAGGGGTGGAGATCAGCCCCAGCATTTT,CASSGIRGGDQPQHF,-,TRBJ1-5,TRBV2,-
TGTGCCAGCTCGATTGAAGGAGACACTGAAGCTTTCTTT,CASSIEGDTEAFF,-,TRBJ1-1,TRBV18,-
TGCAGCGTCGTCCGGGACAGGAACACTGAAGCTTTCTTT,CSVVRDRNTEAFF,TRBD1,TRBJ1-1,TRBV29-1,-
TGTGCCAGCAGCTTCGTCGGGTACGAGCAGTACTTC,CASSFVGYEQYF,-,TRBJ2-7,TRBV11-1,-
TGTGCCAGTAGTATAGTGTCGGGGAACAAGGGCTACACCTTC,CASSIVSGNKGYTF,-,TRBJ1-2,TRBV19,-
TGTGCCAGCAGCCTGCAGGGTGTCGCTGGAAACACCATATATTTT,CASSLQGVAGNTIYF,-,TRBJ1-3,TRBV7-9,-
TGTGCCACCAGCATCCGTAGGGCTAGCGGATACAATGAGCAGTTCTTC,CATSIRRASGYNEQFF,TRBD2,TRBJ2-1,TRBV15,-
TGTGCCAGCAGCTTCGACAGGGCTCAAGAGACCCAGTACTTC,CASSFDRAQETQYF,TRBD1,TRBJ2-5,TRBV7-9,-
TGTGCCAGCTCACCGCAAGGGACAGGGGTTCGGAATGAGCAGTTCTTC,CASSPQGTGVRNEQFF,TRBD1,TRBJ2-1,TRBV18,-
TGTGCCAGCAGCTTCGTACAGGGGGGATCGGAGCAGTACTTC,CASSFVQGGSEQYF,TRBD1,TRBJ2-7,TRBV5-6,-
TGTGCCAGCAGCCAAGGGACAGAAGTCCAAGAGACCCAGTACTTC,CASSQGTEVQETQYF,TRBD1,TRBJ2-5,TRBV7-9,-
TGTGCCACCAGCAGGTTAAGGAGACAGGGCAATCAGCCCCAGCATTTT,CATSRLRRQGNQPQHF,-,TRBJ1-5,TRBV15,-
TGTGCCAGCAGCTTTGGGAGCGGAGATACGCAGTATTTT,CASSFGSGDTQYF,-,TRBJ2-3,TRBV7-2,-
TGTGCTAGCAGCCGCGGGACAGGGAGCTACGAGCAGTACTTC,CASSRGTGSYEQYF,TRBD1,TRBJ2-7,TRBV7-7,-
TGCAGTGCCCCCGACCCCAAGACCCAGTACTTC,CSAPDPKTQYF,-,TRBJ2-5,TRBV20-1,-
TGTGCCAGCAGCCAACAGGAACCGGCGAACACCATATATTTT,CASSQQEPANTIYF,-,TRBJ1-3,TRBV7-9,few
TGTGCCAGCAGACCAGGGACAGCCTACCCCCTAGGCTACACCTTC,CASRPGTAYPLGYTF,TRBD1,TRBJ1-2,TRBV27,-
TGTGCCAGCAGCTTCCGGCTTAACGAGCAGTACTTC,CASSFRLNEQYF,-,TRBJ2-7,TRBV13,-
TGTGCCAGCAGTCCCCAGGTCAATCAGCCCCAGCATTTT,CASSPQVNQPQHF,-,TRBJ1-5,TRBV6-1,-
TGTGCCAGCTCACAGAGCCGGGACAATGAGCAGTTCTTC,CASSQSRDNEQFF,-,TRBJ2-1,TRBV18,-
TGCGCCAGCAGCTTGGTAGGGACTAGCGGGCGGGCTTTCTACAATGAGCAGTTCTTC,CASSLVGTSGRAFYNEQFF,TRBD2,TRBJ2-1,TRBV5-1,-